The 30 T cell receptor beta chains reported below all come from one sample, sequenced in a study of spatial heterogeneity in lung cancer. Study conclusions and caveats: Expanded intratumoral alpha and beta TCR counts tracked tumor mutation counts.

TCRdb analysed the 5' RACE reads with MiXCR anew, one entry per CDR3 protein. The sample has about 5,600 distinct CDR3 sequences; around 8.1% are singletons. Their antigen targets remain unknown. Time point: sample taken at primary tumor resection. The input for sequencing was lung tumor tissue, taken at surgery. The receptors were sampled from a female donor with early-stage non-small cell lung cancer.

This clonotype rates as medium-sized. The CDR3 coding sequence is TGTGCCAGCAGTCCCCGGCGGGGGCATTACAATGAGCAGTTCTTC. It encodes CASSPRRGHYNEQFF. The gene calls are TRBV12-3 or TRBV12-4 and TRBJ2-1; the D gene is possibly TRBD2 (7 bases). The V end was cut by 5 bases, the J end by 4 bases, with 15 bases between. This CDR3 contains 15 residues.

Ten or more counts support this clonotype. V usage is TRBV27 and J usage is TRBJ2-7; either TRBD1 or TRBD2 may fit D (5 bases each). Germline lookup yields CDR1 MNHEY and CDR2 SMNVEV (reference sequence). The CDR3 is 16 residues long. V lost 5 bases and J lost 2, with 19 bases in between. The CDR3 DNA is TGTGCCAGCAGTCCCCTGGACAACTCGAGGGCCTACGAGCAGTACTTC. Its translation is CASSPLDNSRAYEQYF.

This clonotype was counted ten times or more. The rearrangement joins TRBV12-3 or TRBV12-4 to TRBJ2-3; the D is unclear. With 1 base removed from V and 3 bases from J, the gap between germline ends came to 17 bases. The CDR3 extends over 17 amino acids. The CDR3: CASSLERWPLETDTQYF. The CDR3 DNA is TGTGCCAGCAGTTTAGAGAGGTGGCCACTTGAGACAGATACGCAGTATTTT.

This clonotype appeared a few times. The chain uses TRBV12-3 or TRBV12-4 and TRBJ1-1; D is unresolved. The CDR3 runs to 15 residues. The V end lost 7 bases, the J end lost 0 bases, and 15 bases lay between the germline ends. In nucleotides, the CDR3 is TGTGCCAGCACCCCACCTGGGCAGATGAACACTGAAGCTTTCTTT. It translates to CASTPPGQMNTEAFF.

This clonotype has a count of ten or more. The chain couples TRBV5-1 to TRBJ2-3; D unclear. V lost 4 bases and J 2 bases, leaving 8 bases between the germline ends. The CDR3 runs 13 residues. The germline CDR1 and CDR2 sequences are SGHRS and YFSETQ. In DNA, the CDR3 is TGCGCCAGCAGCCCTAGGCTCACAGATACGCAGTATTTT. Translated, it gives CASSPRLTDTQYF.

This clonotype counts as large. The chain couples TRBV5-1 to TRBJ2-7, with 7 bases lining up with TRBD1. The V gene end was trimmed by 4 bases and the J gene end by 5 bases; junction bases not matched to a gene: 9. CDR1 and CDR2 from the germline V gene are SGHRS and YFSETQ. The CDR3 contains 14 residues. CDR3: CASSPLQGHNEQYF. The CDR3 bases are TGCGCCAGCAGCCCGCTACAGGGGCACAACGAGCAGTACTTC.

This clonotype showed up many times. This chain uses TRBV4-1 with TRBJ1-1; 7 bases are a match to TRBD1. The CDR3 spans 15 residues. J lost 4 bases, V lost 0 bases, and 5 bases had no gene match. Germline CDR1 is MGHRA and CDR2 is YSYEKL. The CDR3, as DNA: TGCGCCAGCAGCCAAGATGGTAACAGGGGCACTGAAGCTTTCTTT. As protein: CASSQDGNRGTEAFF.

This clonotype was counted ten times or more. This chain links TRBV5-1 with TRBJ2-3; 11 positions match TRBD2. The V and J ends lost 2 bases and 2 bases, in that order; junction bases with no gene match: 4. The CDR3 is 16 residues long. Germline CDR1 reads SGHRS; CDR2 reads YFSETQ. The CDR3 bases are TGCGCCAGCAGCTTTACGACTAGCGGGGTCACAGATACGCAGTATTTT. Translating it yields CASSFTTSGVTDTQYF.

This clonotype was picked up many times. The chain employs TRBV3-1 and TRBJ2-2, with D perhaps TRBD1 (6 bases). The CDR3 loop spans 15 amino acids. Germline CDR1 is LGHDT and CDR2 is YNNKEL (reference sequence). V was trimmed by 1 base and J by 3 bases, leaving 9 bases between them. CDR3 sequence reads: CASSQVSGDTGELFF. The CDR3 bases are TGTGCCAGCAGCCAAGTGTCAGGGGACACCGGGGAGCTGTTTTTT.

In its sample, this clonotype was seen many times. This chain joins TRBV6-5 and TRBJ1-2, with D uncertain. Germline V gene lookup returns CDR1 MNHEY and CDR2 SVGAGI. The germline V and J ends were trimmed by 0 bases and 8 bases, with 16 bases remaining between them. The CDR3 loop spans 15 amino acids. CDR3 sequence reads: CASSYSTPMWGGYTF. CDR3 sequence (DNA): TGTGCCAGCAGTTACTCGACCCCGATGTGGGGAGGCTACACCTTC.

This clonotype was seen many times. The chain carries TRBV9 and TRBJ2-5; no definite D call. This CDR3 is 13 amino acids long. V gave up 0 bases and J gave up 8 bases, with 11 bases separating them. Germline CDR1 and CDR2: SGDLS and YYNGEE. The CDR3 reads CASSVGASGTQYF. For the CDR3, the DNA is TGTGCCAGCAGCGTAGGCGCGTCCGGAACCCAGTACTTC.

Here the CDR3 DNA reads TGTGCCATCAGTGGGGAGCGCAGAGAGACCCAGTACTTC. Protein: CAISGERRETQYF. The chain combines TRBV10-3 with TRBJ2-5, with D perhaps TRBD2 (5 bases). CDR3 size: 13 residues. The V gene lost 4 bases and the J gene lost 4 bases, with 10 bases spanning the gap. The germline V gene has CDR1 ENHRY and CDR2 SYGVKD.

In its sample, this clonotype is medium-sized. The chain links TRBV4-2 to TRBJ2-4; 10 positions match TRBD1. The V gene's germline CDR1 is LGHNA and CDR2 YNFKEQ. The CDR3 is made up of 20 amino acids. V shed 4 bases, J shed 0 bases, and the junction held 15 bases outside the gene matches. The CDR3 region has the DNA TGTGCCAGCAGCCCGACGGCCACGGGACAGGGGCGTCGAGCCAAAAACATTCAGTACTTC. Translation gives CASSPTATGQGRRAKNIQYF.

This clonotype occurred many times. The chain has TRBV20-1 and TRBJ1-1, with 9 nucleotides matching TRBD1. CDR1 is DFQATT and CDR2 is SNEGSKA in the germline V gene (reference sequence). V gave up 5 bases and J gave up 0 bases; unmatched junction bases: 7. This CDR3 region has 15 residues. The DNA of the CDR3 is TGCAGTGCTCCGGGACAGGGAGCCGTGAACACTGAAGCTTTCTTT. Protein sequence: CSAPGQGAVNTEAFF.

This clonotype came up many times. The chain has TRBV28 and TRBJ2-4, with unresolved D. The V gene's germline CDR1 is MDHEN and CDR2 SYDVKM. V lost 6 bases, J lost 9 bases, and 18 bases lay in between. The length of the CDR3 is 14 residues. In DNA form, the CDR3 reads TGTGCCAGCAGCGATGAACTTGTCGAAAGCATTCAGTACTTC. Encoded protein: CASSDELVESIQYF.

This clonotype occurred many times. The V gene is TRBV27, the J gene TRBJ1-6; the D is unclear. Germline V gives CDR1 MNHEY, CDR2 SMNVEV (reference sequence). V gave up 5 bases and J gave up 8 bases, with 16 bases separating them. The CDR3 extends over 15 amino acids. The CDR3 spells CASSIEGRSYSPLHF. The CDR3 region has the DNA TGTGCCAGCAGTATCGAGGGTCGGTCCTATTCACCCCTCCACTTT.

This clonotype is labeled medium-sized (0.01 to 0.1%). The chain links TRBV5-1 to TRBJ2-5, with D unresolved. V gave up 1 base and J gave up 2 bases, with 12 bases separating them. Germline V gene sequence: CDR1 SGHRS, CDR2 YFSETQ. The CDR3 covers 15 residues. The CDR3 coding sequence is TGCGCCAGCAGCTTGTTCGGGCCAGATCAAGAGACCCAGTACTTC. This gives the protein CASSLFGPDQETQYF.

This clonotype was counted ten times or more. The chain is built from TRBV6-2 or TRBV6-3 and TRBJ2-1; D possibly uses TRBD1 or TRBD2 (6 bases each). With 4 bases removed from V and 5 bases from J, the gap between germline ends came to 21 bases. This CDR3 region has 17 residues. CDR1 and CDR2 from the germline V gene are MNHEY and SVGEGT. CDR3 DNA: TGTGCCAGCAGTTGGCGTCCGAGGGGGACTCGACACAATGAGCAGTTCTTC. It specifies CASSWRPRGTRHNEQFF.

This clonotype was picked up many times. The chain has TRBV5-4 and TRBJ2-7; perhaps TRBD1 as D (5 bases). There are 14 residues in the CDR3. CDR1 SGHNT and CDR2 YYREEE come from the germline V gene (reference sequence). Between the trimmed V and J ends, which lost 5 bases and 5 bases, there was a span of 17 bases. CDR3 in DNA: TGTGCCAGCAGTGCCTCGAACAGGTACGACGAGCAGTACGTC. Translation gives CASSASNRYDEQYV.

This clonotype was counted many times. The J gene is TRBJ1-5, the V gene TRBV6-1, with 9 bases that match TRBD1. The length of the CDR3 is 14 residues. Germline CDR1 is MNHNS and CDR2 is SASEGT. The junction had 4 bases not matched to a gene; V was cut back by 4 bases and J by 6 bases. The CDR3 is CASSASTGGQPQHF. DNA of the CDR3: TGTGCCAGCAGTGCGTCGACAGGGGGTCAGCCCCAGCATTTT.

This clonotype was seen many times. V is TRBV9 and J is TRBJ1-2; 8 nucleotides agree with TRBD1. The CDR3 sequence is 14 residues long. Germline V gene sequence: CDR1 SGDLS, CDR2 YYNGEE. J lost 3 bases, V lost 3 bases, and 4 bases had no gene match. In DNA form, the CDR3 reads TGTGCCAGCAGCGCCGGACAGGGTGACTATGGCTACACCTTC. Protein product: CASSAGQGDYGYTF. The full variable domain, completed using reference TRBV9 and TRBJ1-2, is DSGVTQTPKHLITATGQRVTLRCSPRSGDLSVYWYQQSLDQGLQFLIQYYNGEERAKGNILERFSAQQFPDLHSELNLSSLELGDSALYFCASSAGQGDYGYTFGSGTRLTVV.

This clonotype was seen many times. The V gene is TRBV24-1, the J gene TRBJ2-1; D uncertain. The CDR3 runs 16 residues. CDR1 is KGHDR, CDR2 SFDVKD, per germline. Trimming removed 4 bases at V and 7 bases at J, with 19 bases between. The CDR3 region has the DNA TGTGCCACCAGTGACCCCGTAGCAGGCCGGGTTAATGAGCAGTTCTTC. This gives the protein CATSDPVAGRVNEQFF.

This clonotype has ten or more counts. The rearrangement joins TRBV5-1 to TRBJ1-5; TRBD1 matches 7 bases. Germline CDR1 SGHRS, CDR2 YFSETQ. The CDR3 has 15 amino acids. V was pared by 0 bases and J by 7 bases, with 7 bases of the junction left unmatched. The DNA for the CDR3 is TGCGCCAGCAGCTTGGGCAGGGGGGACAACCAGCCCCAGCATTTT. Translation gives CASSLGRGDNQPQHF.

This clonotype came up many times. The junction does not match germline at one end; this may be a read error. The CDR3 DNA is TGTGCTAGCAGCTCGGTCACCGGGGAGCTGTTTTTT. This codes for CASSSVTGELFF. The rearrangement uses TRBV7-7 and TRBJ2-2; D is ambiguous. Germline-derived CDR1 and CDR2 are SSHAT and FNYEAQ (reference sequence). The CDR3 runs 12 residues.

This clonotype was counted ten times or more. The V gene is TRBV10-3, the J gene TRBJ1-1, with no clear D. The CDR3 runs to 14 residues. V gave up 0 bases and J gave up 1 base, with 6 bases separating them. Germline assignment: CDR1 ENHRY and CDR2 SYGVKD. The CDR3 bases are TGTGCCATCAGTGAGTCGGCCAAGAACACTGAAGCTTTCTTT. As protein: CAISESAKNTEAFF.

This clonotype was picked up many times. V is TRBV3-1 and J is TRBJ1-6, with D maybe TRBD1 (5 bases). V was pared by 5 bases and J by 7 bases, with 12 bases between. Germline-derived CDR1 and CDR2 are LGHDT and YNNKEL (reference sequence). The CDR3 runs to 14 residues. Here the CDR3 reads CASSNRDRNSPLHF. DNA for the CDR3: TGTGCCAGCAGCAACCGGGACCGGAATTCACCCCTCCACTTT.

This clonotype is deemed medium-sized. The chain couples TRBV7-2 to TRBJ2-3; 8 positions agree with TRBD2. With V trimmed by 5 bases and J by 4 bases, 5 bases remained unmatched. The CDR3 runs 14 residues. From germline, CDR1 is SGHTA and CDR2 FQGNSA. CDR3: CASSKAGAADTQYF. CDR3 DNA: TGTGCCAGCAGCAAAGCGGGGGCCGCAGATACGCAGTATTTT.

This clonotype occurred many times. V usage is TRBV19 and J usage is TRBJ2-1; TRBD2 agrees at 10 bases. The CDR3 sequence is 14 residues long. The trim removed 8 bases at V and 5 bases at J, leaving 6 bases unmatched. Looked up from germline, CDR1 is LNHDA and CDR2 is SQIVND (reference sequence). The CDR3 DNA is TGTGCCAGTTGGACTAGCGGAGGGCACAATGAGCAGTTCTTC. It is translated as CASWTSGGHNEQFF.

In its sample, this clonotype was seen many times. This sequence joins TRBV3-1 and TRBJ2-1; the D is unclear. The V gene's germline CDR1 is LGHDT and CDR2 YNNKEL (reference sequence). V was pared by 2 bases and J by 2 bases, with 10 bases between. The CDR3 is 15 amino acids. The DNA of the CDR3 is TGTGCCAGCAGCCAACGTCCAGAACCCTACAATGAGCAGTTCTTC. Its protein is CASSQRPEPYNEQFF.

This clonotype occurred a few times. A much larger clone lies a single base off, so this may be a read error. V usage is TRBV3-1 and J usage is TRBJ2-1; perhaps D is TRBD1 or TRBD2 (6 bases each). The V gene's germline CDR1 is LGHDT and CDR2 YNNKEL (reference sequence). The CDR3 runs to 13 residues. In DNA form, the CDR3 reads TGTGTCAGCAGCCAGAACGGAGGGGGGGAGCAGTTCTTC. This gives the protein CVSSQNGGGEQFF.